This T cell receptor (beta chain) was captured by sequencing in a study of monozygotic twins with inflammatory bowel disease. Study-level results: Reduced clonotype sharing with other individuals was observed in IBD patients relative to healthy twins, especially with disease activity.

Skipping T cell sorting, the study isolated total RNA directly from whole blood. TCRdb reprocessed the 5' RACE reads and reports one entry per CDR3 protein, with no DNA. The sample totals 200,000 to 250,000 distinct CDR3 sequences; its top ten clones hold 7.5% to 9.5%. With regard to this clonotype: What it binds is unknown.

Germline V CDR1 and CDR2: SGHAT, FQNNGV. The CDR3 loop spans 13 amino acids. The gene calls are TRBV11-2 and TRBJ2-7. Material for sequencing was blood. The source is a human donor with ulcerative colitis or Crohn's disease, or a healthy co-twin of an affected twin (not recorded which). CDR3: CASSLPGAPGQYF.